Included here is one TCR beta chain sequence, with context. This clonotype has ten or more counts. What this receptor recognizes is not known. No much larger clonotype is one base removed from it; base qualities were not supplied. Every donor was a healthy Caucasian. Using Miltenyi CD45RO+ enrichment and human naive T-cell isolation kits, memory (CD45RO+) and naive T cells were isolated from PBMC. The germline V gene (reference sequence) provides CDR1 GTSNPN and CDR2 SVGIG. Trimming at the junction amounts to 2 bases on V and 3 bases on J, and the germline ends lie 11 bases apart. From its cysteine to its valine, the CDR3 spans 13 amino acids. Of all the DNA, just the CDR3 is kept, 39 bases in frame from base 1. This sample is drawn from a study of identical twins (dated by TCRdb to about 2016). Looking at the study overall: To test whether fetal clonotypes persist, this study deep-sequenced TCR alpha and beta repertoires from monozygotic twins, from unrelated adults of various ages, and from cord blood. Replicate twin experiments were performed at different times using different library preparation protocols to rule out contamination. The research as a whole found: Abundant cord blood beta clonotypes carried fewer insertions; young adult naive repertoires showed a weaker similar trend, while memory repertoires showed none. In monozygotic twins, recombination models systematically underestimated out-of-frame TCR alpha sharing, but the models matched the sharing seen between unrelated individuals. Conclusions relied on cross-sectional statistical analysis, since the same donors could not be followed over many years. Invariant T cells such as MAIT and iNKT could partly confound zero-insertion analyses, although diverse VJ usage argued against such confounding for most clonotypes. Compared with coincidental sharing between unrelated individuals, out-of-frame TCR alpha sequences shared between twins showed an excess of sequences with low generation probability. In beta out-of-frame sequences, excess twin sharing was weaker, because having fewer shared sequences lowered the signal-to-noise ratio.

Library preparation employed 5' RACE. Sequenced on an Illumina HiSeq 2000. A universal primer binding site was introduced by template switching, and a unique molecular identifier was present in the final cDNA, enabling accurate counting of TCR cDNA molecules. Specific primers in the conserved constant-segment region were used to synthesize first-strand cDNA for the TCR alpha and beta chains. To control for contamination, every cDNA library was double barcoded, receiving both a SMART-Mk sample barcode and Illumina barcodes. TruSeq adapter sequences along with Illumina sample barcodes were introduced in two successive PCR steps. Sequencing of the TCR alpha and beta cDNA libraries was done on the Illumina HiSeq platform using custom primers. The source study handled its data this way. Unique molecular identifiers were extracted from raw reads with MiGEC, and CDR3 positions were determined with MiXCR. Recombination models were inferred per individual with the repgenHMM and IGoR tools using an EM algorithm. Shared clonotype analysis was performed with the tcR package in R, normalizing sharing by the product of cloneset sizes. Out-of-frame nonproductive sequences were analyzed to study raw recombination free of thymic and clonal selection effects. In-frame beta chains were kept once TCRdb had trimmed the public reads at Q25 with fastp and called clones with MiXCR. Each entry merges the rows of one CDR3 protein and shows their most common DNA and genes. In this record, the V and J calls reflect TCRdb's handling and not the investigators' own analysis. The sample includes some 96,000 distinct CDR3 sequences, with just under 6% observed a single time. More than 10% of the sample is in the top ten clones.

The receptor chain draws on TRBV30 and TRBJ2-7; matching of 5 bases hints at TRBD1 as the D gene. The source of this sequence is a woman aged 45-65 years in good health. Sequenced material: memory T cells sorted from blood. Taken with the paper, the label for cell subset or site translates to: CD45RO+ enriched T cells. In nucleotides, the sequence is TGTGCCTGGAGTCCCCAGGGTTTCTACGAGCAGTACGTC. Its product reads: CAWSPQGFYEQYV.